A single sample gave rise to the 18 T cell receptor beta chains below, sequenced in a study of shared clonotypes between healthy human individuals. Assay: immunoSEQ multiplex PCR; the TCRdb copy retains only in-frame clones and omits some. Of 2,500,000 or so clones in the sample, approximately 94% were seen once. Sequencing was carried out using naive CD4+ T cells sorted from blood. Described subset: CD45RA+ positively selected. The origin of the receptors is a man aged 18 to 29 in good health.

On this clone: At the DNA level, this CDR3 is encoded by other sequences in the same sample as well. The J gene is TRBJ1-5, the V gene TRBV27; no definite D call. This CDR3 contains 12 residues. The V and J ends lost 2 bases and 6 bases respectively, with 5 bases between them. Germline assignment: CDR1 MNHEY and CDR2 SMNVEV (reference sequence). In DNA form, the CDR3 reads TGTGCCAGCAGTTTACCAGGTCAGCCCCAGCATTTT. Protein product: CASSLPGQPQHF.

This clone was seen once. This chain links TRBV18 with TRBJ2-2; 9 bases agree with TRBD1. J gave up 7 bases and V 4 bases, and 10 bases lay outside the gene matches. CDR1 is KGHSH and CDR2 is LQKENI in the germline V gene. The CDR3 consists of 16 residues. DNA for the CDR3: TGTGCCAGCTCACAATCCGGGACAGGGCGCGGCGGGGAGCTGTTTTTT. Encoded protein: CASSQSGTGRGGELFF.

This rearrangement joins TRBV7-3 to TRBJ2-3; D is perhaps TRBD1 (5 bases). The germline V gene has CDR1 SGHTA and CDR2 FQGTGA. V lost 5 bases and J lost 4, with 10 bases in between. The CDR3 has 13 amino acids. CDR3 in DNA: TGTGCCAGCAGCCCCCAAGGGGCAGATACGCAGTATTTT. It translates to CASSPQGADTQYF.

The J gene is TRBJ2-7, the V gene TRBV29-1; possible D gene TRBD1, 6 bases. This CDR3 is built from 13 residues. The V gene lost 2 bases and the J gene lost 4 bases, with 12 bases spanning the gap. Germline V gene sequence: CDR1 SQVTM, CDR2 ANQGSEA. DNA for the CDR3: TGCAGCGTTGAATCAGGGGCCGGGTACGAGCAGTACTTC. The encoded protein is CSVESGAGYEQYF.

The chain joins TRBV6-1 to TRBJ2-7, with TRBD2 as a possible D gene (5 bases). Germline lookup yields CDR1 MNHNS and CDR2 SASEGT. The CDR3 runs to 13 residues. The V end lost 3 bases, the J end lost 4 bases, and 10 bases lay between the germline ends. In DNA, the CDR3 is TGTGCCAGCAGTGATGAGGGTTGGTACGAGCAGTACTTC. Protein: CASSDEGWYEQYF.

V and J are TRBV5-1 and TRBJ2-3; 8 bases line up with TRBD2. Germline V gene lookup returns CDR1 SGHRS and CDR2 YFSETQ. This CDR3 is built from 15 residues. V dropped 3 bases and J dropped 6; count of bases not matched to a gene: 9. CDR3 amino acids: CASSSTWTSKDTQYF. The CDR3 DNA reads TGCGCCAGCAGCTCCACATGGACTAGCAAGGATACGCAGTATTTT.

This clone came up once. The V gene is TRBV30, the J gene TRBJ2-2; the match to TRBD2 covers 10 bases. CDR1 and CDR2 (germline): GTSNPN, SVGIG (reference sequence). The V segment lost 5 bases and the J segment 6 bases; nucleotides outside the gene matches: 6. This CDR3 has 14 residues. The CDR3 loop is CAWLTSGISGELFF. CDR3 DNA: TGTGCCTGGCTCACTAGCGGGATATCCGGGGAGCTGTTTTTT. The whole variable domain, filled in from reference TRBV30 and TRBJ2-2, reads SQTIHQWPATLVQPVGSPLSLECTVEGTSNPNLYWYRQAAGRGLQLLFYSVGIGQISSEVPQNLSASRPQDRQFILSSKKLLLSDSGFYLCAWLTSGISGELFFGEGSRLTVL.

V is TRBV5-1 and J is TRBJ1-5; D remains unclear. V gave up 0 bases and J gave up 4 bases, with 14 bases separating them. Germline V gives CDR1 SGHRS, CDR2 YFSETQ. The CDR3 covers 16 residues. Here the CDR3 DNA reads TGCGCCAGCAGCTTGGACGGTATACCGGGAAATCAGCCCCAGCATTTT. Encoded protein: CASSLDGIPGNQPQHF.

This clone was detected once. The V gene is TRBV28, the J gene TRBJ1-3, with TRBD1 identical over 7 bases. Unmatched junction bases numbered 9, after V lost 10 bases and J lost 0 bases. This CDR3 has 15 amino acids. CDR1 is MDHEN and CDR2 is SYDVKM in the germline V gene. The CDR3, as DNA: TGTGCCACCGTGGGACAGCCTAGCTCTGGAAACACCATATATTTT. The encoded protein is CATVGQPSSGNTIYF.

This chain links TRBV19 with TRBJ2-3; D uncertain. Germline V gene lookup returns CDR1 LNHDA and CDR2 SQIVND (reference sequence). There are 15 residues in the CDR3. The V and J ends lost 5 bases and 4 bases respectively, with 16 bases between them. The CDR3 spells CASSSGRLVADTQYF. The CDR3 bases are TGTGCCAGTAGTTCAGGCCGTCTAGTGGCAGATACGCAGTATTTT.

For this clone: Other nucleotide sequences in the sample specify the same CDR3. CDR3 DNA: TGTGCCATCAGCCCTTCCTACGAGCAGTACTTC. The encoded protein is CAISPSYEQYF. The rearrangement uses TRBV10-3 and TRBJ2-7; the D is unclear. Trimming took off 6 bases at V and 1 base at J, with 4 bases between the two ends. Germline lookup yields CDR1 ENHRY and CDR2 SYGVKD. CDR3 length equals 11 residues.

The genes are TRBV5-1 and TRBJ1-1, with D tentatively TRBD1 (5 bases). The CDR3 extends over 15 amino acids. The germline gives CDR1 SGHRS, CDR2 YFSETQ. Trimming removed 3 bases at V and 4 bases at J, with 16 bases between. In DNA, the CDR3 is TGCGCCAGCAGCTCCCCCGGGGCGGTCGTCACTGAAGCTTTCTTT. Its translation: CASSSPGAVVTEAFF.

The genes are TRBV7-8 and TRBJ1-4; a weak D match, TRBD1 (5 bases). The germline V and J ends were trimmed by 5 bases and 5 bases, with 21 bases remaining between them. Looked up from germline, CDR1 is SGHVS and CDR2 is FQNEAQ. This CDR3 region has 17 residues. The CDR3, as DNA: TGTGCCAGCAGCCCCCGTGGGGCAGGGAGGGCGAATGAAAAACTGTTTTTT. It encodes CASSPRGAGRANEKLFF. Full variable domain (outside the CDR3, taken from reference TRBV7-8 and TRBJ1-4): GAGVSQSPRYKVAKRGQDVALRCDPISGHVSLFWYQQALGQGPEFLTYFQNEAQLDKSGLPSDRFFAERPEGSVSTLKIQRTQQEDSAVYLCASSPRGAGRANEKLFFGSGTQLSVL.

As regards this clone: Other nucleotide sequences in the sample specify the same CDR3. V usage is TRBV27 and J usage is TRBJ2-7; tentative D call: TRBD1 (6 bases). Germline assignment: CDR1 MNHEY and CDR2 SMNVEV (reference sequence). V was clipped by 5 bases and J by 0 bases, with 11 bases between them. The CDR3 length is 14 residues. Here the CDR3 reads CASSRQGISYEQYF. In DNA form, the CDR3 reads TGTGCCAGCAGTCGGCAGGGGATCTCCTACGAGCAGTACTTC.

This chain uses TRBV28 with TRBJ2-6; 7 bases are shared with TRBD1. In germline, CDR1 is MDHEN, CDR2 SYDVKM. J lost 2 bases, V lost 3 bases, and 7 bases had no gene match. This CDR3 spans 17 amino acids. CDR3 in DNA: TGTGCCAGCAGTTTTGTATACAGGGGCCCTGGGGCCAACGTCCTGACTTTC. Translating it yields CASSFVYRGPGANVLTF.

The rearrangement joins TRBV14 to TRBJ2-2; D gene unclear. The CDR3 covers 14 residues. V was trimmed by 0 bases and J by 5 bases, leaving 7 bases between them. Germline V CDR1 and CDR2: SGHDN, FVKESK. DNA for the CDR3: TGTGCCAGCAGCCAAGAAGTGGGGACCGGGGAGCTGTTTTTT. This translates into CASSQEVGTGELFF.

The V and J genes are TRBV18 and TRBJ2-5; 14 bases are shared with TRBD2. The CDR3 runs 16 residues. Germline CDR1 and CDR2: KGHSH and LQKENI. The trim removed 4 bases at V and 5 bases at J, leaving 6 bases unmatched. The CDR3 loop is CASSQTGTSGSETQYF. The CDR3 bases are TGTGCCAGCTCACAGACCGGGACTAGCGGGAGCGAGACCCAGTACTTC.

V usage is TRBV5-6 and J usage is TRBJ2-2; 10 nucleotides agree with TRBD2. The CDR3 is 18 amino acids. Germline V gene lookup returns CDR1 SGHDT and CDR2 YYEEEE. J gave up 2 bases and V 2 bases, and 9 bases lay outside the gene matches. The CDR3 reads CASSLQGVLAGNTGELFF. The CDR3 DNA follows: TGTGCCAGCAGCTTACAAGGGGTACTAGCGGGAAACACCGGGGAGCTGTTTTTT.